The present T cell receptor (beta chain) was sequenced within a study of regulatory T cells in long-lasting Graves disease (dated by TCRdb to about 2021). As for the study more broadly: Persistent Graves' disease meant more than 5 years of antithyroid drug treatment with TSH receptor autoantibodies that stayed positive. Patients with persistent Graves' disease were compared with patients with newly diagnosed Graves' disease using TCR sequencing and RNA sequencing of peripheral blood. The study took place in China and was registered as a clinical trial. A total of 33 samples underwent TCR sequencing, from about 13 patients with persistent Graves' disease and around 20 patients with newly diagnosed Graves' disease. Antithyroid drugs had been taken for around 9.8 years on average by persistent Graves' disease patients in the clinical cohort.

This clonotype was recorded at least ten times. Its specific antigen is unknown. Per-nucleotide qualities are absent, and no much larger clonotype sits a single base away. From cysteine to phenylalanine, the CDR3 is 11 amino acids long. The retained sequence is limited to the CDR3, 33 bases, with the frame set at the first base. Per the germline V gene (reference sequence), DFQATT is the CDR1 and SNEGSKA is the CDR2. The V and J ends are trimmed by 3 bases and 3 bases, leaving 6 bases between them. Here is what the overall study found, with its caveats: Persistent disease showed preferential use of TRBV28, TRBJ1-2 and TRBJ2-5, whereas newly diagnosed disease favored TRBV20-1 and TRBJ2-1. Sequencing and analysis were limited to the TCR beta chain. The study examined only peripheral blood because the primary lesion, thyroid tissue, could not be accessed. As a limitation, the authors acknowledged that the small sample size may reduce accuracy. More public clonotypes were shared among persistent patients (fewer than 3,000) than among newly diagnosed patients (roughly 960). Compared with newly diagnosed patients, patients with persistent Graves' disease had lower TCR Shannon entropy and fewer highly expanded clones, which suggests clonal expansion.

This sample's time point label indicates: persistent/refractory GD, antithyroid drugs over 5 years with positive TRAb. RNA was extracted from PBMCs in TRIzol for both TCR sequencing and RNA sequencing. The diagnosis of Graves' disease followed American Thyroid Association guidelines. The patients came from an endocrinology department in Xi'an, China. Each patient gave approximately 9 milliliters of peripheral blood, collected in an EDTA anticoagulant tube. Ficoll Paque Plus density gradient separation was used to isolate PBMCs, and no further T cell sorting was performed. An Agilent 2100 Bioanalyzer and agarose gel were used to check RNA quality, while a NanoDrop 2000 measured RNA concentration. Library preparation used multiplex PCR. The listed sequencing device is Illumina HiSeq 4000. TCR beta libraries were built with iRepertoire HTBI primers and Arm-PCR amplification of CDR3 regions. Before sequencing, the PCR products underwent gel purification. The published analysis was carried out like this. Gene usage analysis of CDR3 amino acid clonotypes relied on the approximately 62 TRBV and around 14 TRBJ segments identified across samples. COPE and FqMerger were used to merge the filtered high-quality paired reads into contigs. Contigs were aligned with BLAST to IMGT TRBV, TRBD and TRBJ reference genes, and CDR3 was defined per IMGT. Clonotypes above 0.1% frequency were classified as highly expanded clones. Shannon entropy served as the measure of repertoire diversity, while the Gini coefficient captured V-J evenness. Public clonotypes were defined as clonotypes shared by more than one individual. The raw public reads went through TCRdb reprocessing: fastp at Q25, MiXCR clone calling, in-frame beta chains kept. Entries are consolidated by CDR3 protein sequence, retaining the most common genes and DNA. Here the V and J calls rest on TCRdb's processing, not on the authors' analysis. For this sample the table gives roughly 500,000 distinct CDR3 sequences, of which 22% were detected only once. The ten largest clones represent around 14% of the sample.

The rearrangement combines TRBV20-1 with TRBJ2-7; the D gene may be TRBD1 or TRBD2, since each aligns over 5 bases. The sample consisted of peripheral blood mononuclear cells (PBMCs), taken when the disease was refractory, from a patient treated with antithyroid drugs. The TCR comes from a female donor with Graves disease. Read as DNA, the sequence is TGCAGTGCTAGGGGGGACTACGAGCAGTACTTC. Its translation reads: CSARGDYEQYF.